This TCR beta chain stems from a study of T cells in Graves' hyperthyroidism and ophthalmopathy. As for the study in general: It was at initial diagnosis, before any treatment, that peripheral blood was collected. General study results and limits: The authors' 13 V-J model separated ophthalmopathy from stable hyperthyroidism. Before onset, ophthalmopathy was predicted by the model a median about 6.2 months earlier.

CDR3 length equals 15 residues. J lost 5 bases, V lost 5 bases, and 5 bases had no gene match. The germline V gene has CDR1 LGHDT and CDR2 YNNKEL (reference sequence). About this clonotype itself: Its antigen is currently unknown.

Diagnostic assessment was based on clinical symptoms, serum thyroxine and TRAb, thyroid ultrasound and orbital computed tomography. Using RNA transcripts as the source, TCR beta CDR3 regions were amplified. With the HTBI primer set, the TCR CDR3 went through a first round of RT-PCR. TCRdb called the multiplex PCR reads again in MiXCR, with one record for every CDR3 protein. The sample carries 300,000 to 450,000 distinct CDR3 sequences, 20% to 30% recorded once. Sample: blood. The origin of this receptor is a man in his fifties with Graves' hyperthyroidism. The chain has TRBV3-1 and TRBJ1-4; 10 bases align to TRBD1. The DNA for the CDR3 is TGTGCCAGCAGCTGGACAGGGGGACGGAATGAAAAACTGTTTTTT. It yields the protein CASSWTGGRNEKLFF.